This TCR beta chain originates from a study of preoperative IRX-2 immunotherapy in early breast cancer. Treatment reported: preoperative locoregional IRX-2 cytokine immunotherapy. Samples came from a phase Ib trial of preoperative locoregional IRX-2 cytokine immunotherapy. Clones were read by immunoSEQ multiplex PCR, and TCRdb kept only the in-frame ones, dropping some. The sample shows 10,000 to 15,000 clones, around 90% of them seen only once. Germline V lookup: CDR1 SEHNR, CDR2 FQNEAQ (reference sequence). J lost 9 bases, V lost 2 bases, and 9 bases had no gene match. This CDR3 has 16 amino acids. This clone is classed as medium-sized.

The specimen was collected from a patient treated with IRX-2 immunotherapy. The source is a human donor with breast cancer. The chain has TRBV7-9 and TRBJ1-6; the match to TRBD1 covers 8 bases. The CDR3 loop reads CASSLHTRGRSSPLHF. The DNA of the CDR3 is TGTGCCAGCAGCTTACACACCAGGGGGCGAAGTTCACCCCTCCACTTT.